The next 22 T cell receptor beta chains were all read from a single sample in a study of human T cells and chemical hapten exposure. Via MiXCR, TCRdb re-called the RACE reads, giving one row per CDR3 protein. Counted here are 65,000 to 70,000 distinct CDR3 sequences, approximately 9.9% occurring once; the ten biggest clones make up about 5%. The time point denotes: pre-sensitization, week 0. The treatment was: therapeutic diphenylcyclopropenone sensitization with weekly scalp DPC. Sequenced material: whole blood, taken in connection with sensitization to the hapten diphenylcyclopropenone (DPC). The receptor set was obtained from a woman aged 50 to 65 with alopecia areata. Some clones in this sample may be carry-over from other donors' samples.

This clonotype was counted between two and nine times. The CDR3 DNA sequence: TGTGCCAGCAGCTGGACCTACACAGATACGCAGTATTTT. Translation: CASSWTYTDTQYF. The chain links TRBV5-4 to TRBJ2-3; D remains unclear. CDR1 and CDR2 from the germline V gene are SGHNT and YYREEE (reference sequence). This CDR3 has 13 amino acids. With 3 bases removed from V and 2 bases from J, the gap between germline ends came to 7 bases. Full variable domain (rest looked up from reference TRBV5-4 and TRBJ2-3): ETGVTQSPTHLIKTRGQQVTLRCSSQSGHNTVSWYQQALGQGPQFIFQYYREEENGRGNFPPRFSGLQFPNYSSELNVNALELDDSALYLCASSWTYTDTQYFGPGTRLTVL.

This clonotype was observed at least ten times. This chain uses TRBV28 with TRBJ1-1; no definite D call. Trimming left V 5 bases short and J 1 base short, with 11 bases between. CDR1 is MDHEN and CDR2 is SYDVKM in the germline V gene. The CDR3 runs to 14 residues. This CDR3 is CASSTRHKNTEAFF. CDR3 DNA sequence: TGTGCCAGCAGTACGCGTCACAAGAACACTGAAGCTTTCTTT.

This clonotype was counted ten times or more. CDR3 DNA: TGCAGTGCTAGGGGAAATAGCGGGAGGGCCTACAATGAGCAGTTCTTC. It codes for CSARGNSGRAYNEQFF. The chain combines TRBV20-1 with TRBJ2-1; 11 bases are a match to TRBD2. The CDR3 length is 16 residues. V lost 3 bases to trimming and J lost 2 bases; unmatched junction nucleotides: 6. Germline CDR1 DFQATT, CDR2 SNEGSKA (reference sequence).

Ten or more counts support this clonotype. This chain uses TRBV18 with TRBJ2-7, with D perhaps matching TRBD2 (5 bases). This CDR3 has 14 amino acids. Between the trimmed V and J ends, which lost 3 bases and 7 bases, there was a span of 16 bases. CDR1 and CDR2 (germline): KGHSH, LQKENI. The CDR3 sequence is CASSPGGLGVEQYF. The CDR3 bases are TGTGCCAGCTCACCCGGAGGATTGGGTGTGGAGCAGTACTTC.

CDR3 nucleotides: TGTGCCAGCAGCCCTACTAGCGGGAAGAACACCGGGGAGCTGTTTTTT. Translated: CASSPTSGKNTGELFF. This chain links TRBV7-2 with TRBJ2-2, with 10 bases aligning to TRBD2. V was clipped by 5 bases and J by 1 base; unmatched bases: 4. The CDR3 extends over 16 amino acids. CDR1 is SGHTA and CDR2 is FQGNSA in the germline V gene.

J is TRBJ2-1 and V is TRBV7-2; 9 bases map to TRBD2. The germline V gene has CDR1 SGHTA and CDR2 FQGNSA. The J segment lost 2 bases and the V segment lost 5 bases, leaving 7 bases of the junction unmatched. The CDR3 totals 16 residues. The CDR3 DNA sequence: TGTGCCAGCAGCGCCCGGGCTAGCGGGGCCTACAATGAGCAGTTCTTC. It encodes CASSARASGAYNEQFF.

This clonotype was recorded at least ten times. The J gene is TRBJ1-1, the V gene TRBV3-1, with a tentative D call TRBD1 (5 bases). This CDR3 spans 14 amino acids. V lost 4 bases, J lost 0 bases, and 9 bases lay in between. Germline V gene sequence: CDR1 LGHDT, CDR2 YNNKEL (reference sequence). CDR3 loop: CASSPKGMNTEAFF. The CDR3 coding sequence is TGTGCCAGCAGCCCGAAGGGGATGAACACTGAAGCTTTCTTT.

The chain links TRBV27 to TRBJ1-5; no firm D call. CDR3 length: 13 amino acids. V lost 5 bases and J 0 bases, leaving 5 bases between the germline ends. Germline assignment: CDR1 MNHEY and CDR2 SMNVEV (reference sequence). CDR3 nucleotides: TGTGCCAGCAGTCCAAATAGCAATCAGCCCCAGCATTTT. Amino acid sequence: CASSPNSNQPQHF.

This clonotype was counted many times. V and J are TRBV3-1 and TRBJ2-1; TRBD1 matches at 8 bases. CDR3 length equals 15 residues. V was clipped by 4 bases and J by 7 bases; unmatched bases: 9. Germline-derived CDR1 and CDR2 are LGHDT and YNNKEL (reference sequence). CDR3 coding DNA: TGTGCCAGCAGCCGTAGCAGGGGGCGCGGGAATGAGCAGTTCTTC. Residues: CASSRSRGRGNEQFF.

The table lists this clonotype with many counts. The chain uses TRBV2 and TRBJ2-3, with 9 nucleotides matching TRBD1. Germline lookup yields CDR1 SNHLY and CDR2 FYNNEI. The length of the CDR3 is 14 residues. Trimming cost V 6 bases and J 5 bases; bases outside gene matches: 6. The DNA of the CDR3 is TGTGCCAGCAGCTTTGGACAGGGGCTAGATACGCAGTATTTT. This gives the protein CASSFGQGLDTQYF.

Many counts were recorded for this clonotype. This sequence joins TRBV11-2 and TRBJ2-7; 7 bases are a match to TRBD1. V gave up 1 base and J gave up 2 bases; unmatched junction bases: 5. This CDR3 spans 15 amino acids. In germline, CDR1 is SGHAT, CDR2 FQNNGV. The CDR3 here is CASSLVVRGTYEQYF. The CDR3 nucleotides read TGTGCCAGCAGCTTAGTGGTCAGGGGGACCTACGAGCAGTACTTC.

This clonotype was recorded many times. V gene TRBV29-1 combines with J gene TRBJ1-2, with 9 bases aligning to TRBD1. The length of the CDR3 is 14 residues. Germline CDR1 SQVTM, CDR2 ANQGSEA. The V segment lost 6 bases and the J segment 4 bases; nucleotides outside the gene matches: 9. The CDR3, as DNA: TGCAGCGTGTATACCCCGGGACAGGGCTATGGCTACACCTTC. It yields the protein CSVYTPGQGYGYTF.

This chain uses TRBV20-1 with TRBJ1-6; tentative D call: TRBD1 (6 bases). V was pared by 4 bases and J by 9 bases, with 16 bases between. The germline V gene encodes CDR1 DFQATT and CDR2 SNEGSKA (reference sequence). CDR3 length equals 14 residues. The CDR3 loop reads CSAKRGEVLSPLHF. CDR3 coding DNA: TGCAGTGCTAAGAGGGGGGAAGTGCTTTCACCCCTCCACTTT.

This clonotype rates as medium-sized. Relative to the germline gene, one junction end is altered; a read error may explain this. This CDR3 reads CSVVYSIDTQYF. The CDR3, as DNA: TGCAGCGTTGTCTATAGCATAGATACGCAGTATTTT. The V call is TRBV29-1, the J call TRBJ2-3; unclear D gene. Looked up from germline, CDR1 is SQVTM and CDR2 is ANQGSEA. The CDR3 contains 12 residues.

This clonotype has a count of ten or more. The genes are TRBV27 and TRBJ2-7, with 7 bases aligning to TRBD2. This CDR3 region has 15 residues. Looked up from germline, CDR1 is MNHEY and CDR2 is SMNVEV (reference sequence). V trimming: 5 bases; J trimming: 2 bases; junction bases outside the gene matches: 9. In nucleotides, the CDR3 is TGTGCCAGCAGTCCCGGGGAGGGTCTAACCTACGAGCAGTACTTC. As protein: CASSPGEGLTYEQYF.

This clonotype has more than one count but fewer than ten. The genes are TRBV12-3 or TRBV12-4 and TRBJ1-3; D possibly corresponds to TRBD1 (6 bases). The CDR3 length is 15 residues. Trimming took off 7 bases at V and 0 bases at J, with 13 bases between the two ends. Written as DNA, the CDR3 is TGTGCCAGCAATATACAGGGCCGCTCTGGAAACACCATATATTTT. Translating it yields CASNIQGRSGNTIYF.

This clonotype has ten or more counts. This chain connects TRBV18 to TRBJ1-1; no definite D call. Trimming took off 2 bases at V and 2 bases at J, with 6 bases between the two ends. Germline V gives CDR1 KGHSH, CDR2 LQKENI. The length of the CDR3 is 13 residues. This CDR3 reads CASSPKVNTEAFF. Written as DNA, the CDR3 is TGTGCCAGCTCACCAAAGGTTAACACTGAAGCTTTCTTT.

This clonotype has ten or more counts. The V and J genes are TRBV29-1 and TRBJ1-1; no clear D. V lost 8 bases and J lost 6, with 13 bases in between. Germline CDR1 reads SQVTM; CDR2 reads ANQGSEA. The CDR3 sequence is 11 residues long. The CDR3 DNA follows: TGCAGCCCGGGAAGCGGCGCTGAAGCTTTCTTT. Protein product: CSPGSGAEAFF.

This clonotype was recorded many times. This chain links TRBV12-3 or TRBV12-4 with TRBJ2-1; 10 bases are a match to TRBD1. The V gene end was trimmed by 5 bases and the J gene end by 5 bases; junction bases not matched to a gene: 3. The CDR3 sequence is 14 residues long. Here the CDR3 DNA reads TGTGCCAGCAGTCCGGGACAGGGGAACAATGAGCAGTTCTTC. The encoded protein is CASSPGQGNNEQFF.

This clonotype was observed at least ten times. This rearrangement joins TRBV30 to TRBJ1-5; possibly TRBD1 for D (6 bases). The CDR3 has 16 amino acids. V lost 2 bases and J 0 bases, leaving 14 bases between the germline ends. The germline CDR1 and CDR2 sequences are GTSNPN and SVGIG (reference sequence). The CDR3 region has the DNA TGTGCCTGGAGTAAAAGACAGGTGAATAGCAATCAGCCCCAGCATTTT. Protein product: CAWSKRQVNSNQPQHF.

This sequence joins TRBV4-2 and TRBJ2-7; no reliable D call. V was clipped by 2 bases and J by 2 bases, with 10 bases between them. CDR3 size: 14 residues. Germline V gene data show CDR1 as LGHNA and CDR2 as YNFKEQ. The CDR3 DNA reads TGTGCCAGCAGCCAATCTAACCGCGCCTACGAGCAGTACTTC. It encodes CASSQSNRAYEQYF.

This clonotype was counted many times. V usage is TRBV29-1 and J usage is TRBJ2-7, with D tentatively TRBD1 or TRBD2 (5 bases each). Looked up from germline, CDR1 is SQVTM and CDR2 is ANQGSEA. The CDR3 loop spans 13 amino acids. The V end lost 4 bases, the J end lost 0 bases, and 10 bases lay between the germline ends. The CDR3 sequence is CSVVEGSSYEQYF. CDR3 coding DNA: TGCAGCGTTGTTGAGGGGTCCTCCTACGAGCAGTACTTC.